A single sample is the source of the 9 T cell receptor beta chains below, sequenced in a study of blood T cell repertoires in COVID-19. Sequenced by immunoSEQ multiplex PCR; TCRdb stores in-frame clones only, minus some. The sample includes around 130,000 clones, 84% of them seen just once. Sequencing was done on a sample of peripheral blood. These receptors originate from a human donor in a cohort sampled during active COVID-19.

The rearrangement uses TRBV5-1 and TRBJ1-4; 8 bases line up with TRBD1. Germline CDR1 reads SGHRS; CDR2 reads YFSETQ. The V and J ends lost 4 bases and 9 bases, in that order; junction bases with no gene match: 11. This CDR3 is 15 amino acids long. The CDR3 here is CASSPGRQGAQKLFF. As DNA, the CDR3 is TGCGCCAGCAGCCCAGGACGGCAGGGGGCGCAAAAACTGTTTTTT.

This chain joins TRBV7-2 and TRBJ2-5; tentatively, D is TRBD1 (6 bases). The CDR3 covers 14 residues. V gave up 6 bases and J gave up 5 bases, with 16 bases separating them. Per germline, CDR1 SGHTA and CDR2 FQGNSA. CDR3 nucleotides: TGTGCCAGCAGGTTTCCAGGGGCGTACGAGACCCAGTACTTC. Its protein product is CASRFPGAYETQYF.

This sequence joins TRBV2 and TRBJ2-3; 10 positions agree with TRBD2. The V segment lost 10 bases and the J segment 0 bases; nucleotides outside the gene matches: 7. Per the germline V gene, CDR1 is SNHLY and CDR2 is FYNNEI. CDR3 size: 15 residues. CDR3 in DNA: TGTGCCACTCTTAGCGGGGGGTATAGCACAGATACGCAGTATTTT. Protein sequence: CATLSGGYSTDTQYF.

The CDR3 coding sequence is TGTGCCTGGAGGGGGCTAGCGGGGGGCCTAAGCACAGATACGCAGTATTTT. Protein: CAWRGLAGGLSTDTQYF. V is TRBV30 and J is TRBJ2-3, with 11 bases fitting TRBD2. The J segment lost 0 bases and the V segment lost 3 bases, leaving 8 bases of the junction unmatched. In germline, CDR1 is GTSNPN, CDR2 SVGIG (reference sequence). CDR3 size: 17 residues. Full variable domain (missing parts from reference TRBV30 and TRBJ2-3): SQTIHQWPATLVQPVGSPLSLECTVEGTSNPNLYWYRQAAGRGLQLLFYSVGIGQISSEVPQNLSASRPQDRQFILSSKKLLLSDSGFYLCAWRGLAGGLSTDTQYFGPGTRLTVL.

Details on this clone: The same CDR3 arises from other DNA sequences in this sample as well. The chain recombines TRBV15 with TRBJ1-2, with 8 bases that match TRBD1. This CDR3 is built from 14 residues. With V trimmed by 4 bases and J by 4 bases, 5 bases remained unmatched. Looked up from germline, CDR1 is LNHNV and CDR2 is YYDKDF (reference sequence). CDR3 DNA: TGTGCCACCAGCACCCGGACAGGGAGCTATGGCTACACCTTC. Translation gives CATSTRTGSYGYTF.

The rearrangement links TRBV11-2 to TRBJ1-1; 8 bases line up with TRBD1. Trimming removed 0 bases from V and 6 bases from J; junction bases left unmatched: 6. There are 15 residues in the CDR3. Germline V gene sequence: CDR1 SGHAT, CDR2 FQNNGV. The CDR3, as DNA: TGTGCCAGCAGCTTAGATCGGGCAGGGGGCTCTGAAGCTTTCTTT. Translation gives CASSLDRAGGSEAFF.

The CDR3, as DNA: TGTGCCAGCAGCTTAATTTTTCCCAGGACAGGGCAACGTTATGGCTACACCTTC. It yields the protein CASSLIFPRTGQRYGYTF. The rearrangement joins TRBV7-3 to TRBJ1-2; TRBD1 matches 8 bases. Germline CDR1 reads SGHTA; CDR2 reads FQGTGA. The CDR3 is 18 residues long. V was pared by 1 base and J by 5 bases, with 15 bases of the junction left unmatched.

This sequence joins TRBV6-6 and TRBJ2-1, with D unclear. Germline-derived CDR1 and CDR2 are MNHNY and SVGAGI (reference sequence). The CDR3 extends over 11 amino acids. V lost 6 bases and J 7 bases, leaving 7 bases between the germline ends. In DNA form, the CDR3 reads TGTGCCAGCAGCCTACAGAATGAGCAGTTCTTC. Translated, it gives CASSLQNEQFF.

In this sample, this clone turned up a few times. This chain uses TRBV5-1 with TRBJ2-7, with TRBD1 matching 7 bases. The CDR3 is made up of 14 amino acids. The V and J ends lost 2 bases and 2 bases, in that order; junction bases with no gene match: 4. CDR1 is SGHRS, CDR2 YFSETQ, per germline. CDR3: CASSFSQGAYEQYF. As DNA, the CDR3 is TGCGCCAGCAGCTTCTCCCAGGGGGCCTACGAGCAGTACTTC.